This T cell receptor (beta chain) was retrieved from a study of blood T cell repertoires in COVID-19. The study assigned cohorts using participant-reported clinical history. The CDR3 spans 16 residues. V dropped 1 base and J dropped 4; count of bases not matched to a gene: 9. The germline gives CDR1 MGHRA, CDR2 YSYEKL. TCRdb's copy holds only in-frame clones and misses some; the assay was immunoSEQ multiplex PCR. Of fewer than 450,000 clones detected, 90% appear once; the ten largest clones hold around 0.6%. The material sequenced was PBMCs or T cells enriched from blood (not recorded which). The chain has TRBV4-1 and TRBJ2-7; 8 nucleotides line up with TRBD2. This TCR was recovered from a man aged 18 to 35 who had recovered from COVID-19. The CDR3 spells CASSQGGTRAVYEQYF. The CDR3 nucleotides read TGCGCCAGCAGCCAAGGGGGGACTAGGGCGGTTTACGAGCAGTACTTC.